These 32 T cell receptor beta chains originate from one sample sequenced in a study of Graves' ophthalmopathy and Graves' hyperthyroidism. CDR3 regions of TCR beta were amplified from RNA transcripts. Second-round multiplex PCR followed a first-round RT-PCR using HTBI primers. In TCRdb, the multiplex PCR reads were re-called with MiXCR into one record per CDR3 protein. The data show a few hundred thousand distinct CDR3 sequences, with approximately 15% seen just once and 5.5% to 7% held by the top ten. Sequencing input: peripheral blood. These receptors were obtained from a young woman with stable Graves' hyperthyroidism.

At least ten counts were recorded for this clonotype. The chain is built from TRBV20-1 and TRBJ1-1; 7 positions agree with TRBD1. CDR3 length: 13 residues. V shed 3 bases and J 0 bases; nucleotides not matched to a gene: 1. The germline V gene encodes CDR1 DFQATT and CDR2 SNEGSKA (reference sequence). CDR3 coding DNA: TGCAGTGCTAGGACAGGGCTGAACACTGAAGCTTTCTTT. It translates to CSARTGLNTEAFF.

This clonotype was recorded at least ten times. The chain employs TRBV7-2 and TRBJ2-7, with a tentative D call TRBD2 (5 bases). V was pared by 1 base and J by 4 bases, with 14 bases between. The CDR3 totals 15 residues. CDR1 and CDR2 (germline): SGHTA, FQGNSA. The CDR3 nucleotides are TGTGCCAGCAGCTTAGGCGGGCATCAGAGGTACGAGCAGTACTTC. Translating it yields CASSLGGHQRYEQYF. Drawing the rest from reference TRBV7-2 and TRBJ2-7, the complete variable domain is GAGVSQSPSNKVTEKGKDVELRCDPISGHTALYWYRQSLGQGLEFLIYFQGNSAPDKSGLPSDRFSAERTGGSVSTLTIQRTQQEDSAVYLCASSLGGHQRYEQYFGPGTRLTVT.

This clonotype appeared a few times. The chain has TRBV9 and TRBJ1-1; possibly TRBD1 for D (5 bases). The germline V gene has CDR1 SGDLS and CDR2 YYNGEE. V dropped 4 bases and J dropped 8 bases, with 15 bases sitting between them. CDR3 length: 13 amino acids. CDR3 sequence (DNA): TGTGCCAGCAGCACCTCCGGGGGGAGGGAAGCTTTCTTT. Translation gives CASSTSGGREAFF. Using reference TRBV9 and TRBJ1-1 for the parts outside the CDR3, the full variable domain is DSGVTQTPKHLITATGQRVTLRCSPRSGDLSVYWYQQSLDQGLQFLIQYYNGEERAKGNILERFSAQQFPDLHSELNLSSLELGDSALYFCASSTSGGREAFFGQGTRLTVV.

The V gene is TRBV6-1, the J gene TRBJ2-7, with 7 nucleotides matching TRBD1. The V gene's germline CDR1 is MNHNS and CDR2 SASEGT. The CDR3 is 13 amino acids. V gave up 6 bases and J gave up 2 bases; unmatched junction bases: 4. CDR3 residues: CASSAGQAYEQYF. The CDR3 nucleotides read TGTGCCAGCAGCGCAGGACAGGCCTACGAGCAGTACTTC.

The table lists this clonotype with a few counts. An end of the junction does not agree with germline; a read error may underlie this. The chain recombines TRBV6-5 with TRBJ2-7; D possibly uses TRBD1 or TRBD2 (5 bases each). Germline CDR1 reads MNHEY; CDR2 reads SVGAGI. This CDR3 is 13 amino acids long. The CDR3 coding sequence is TGTGCCAGCAGTGACTCGATTCAGGGAGTGCAGTACTTC. It encodes CASSDSIQGVQYF.

The V gene is TRBV12-5, the J gene TRBJ1-2; TRBD1 is a possible D gene (5 bases). Germline V gives CDR1 LGHNT, CDR2 FRNRAP. V was pared by 7 bases and J by 4 bases, with 16 bases between. The CDR3 runs 14 residues. The CDR3 sequence is CASDPTAYPYGYTF. CDR3 nucleotides: TGTGCTAGTGACCCGACAGCTTATCCCTATGGCTACACCTTC.

The table lists this clonotype with a few counts. The chain joins TRBV6-1 to TRBJ2-1, with D possibly being TRBD1 (6 bases). V was shortened by 5 bases and J by 10 bases, with 12 bases between the two germline ends. Germline CDR1 MNHNS, CDR2 SASEGT. This CDR3 region has 12 residues. Here the CDR3 DNA reads TGTGCCAGCAGTCTCGCTAGGGGGGAGCAGTTCTTC. Translation: CASSLARGEQFF.

This clonotype was detected many times. The chain couples TRBV19 to TRBJ2-5; a possible D gene is TRBD1 (6 bases). V was cut by 6 bases and J by 2 bases, with 22 bases left in between. Looked up from germline, CDR1 is LNHDA and CDR2 is SQIVND (reference sequence). The CDR3 extends over 17 amino acids. In DNA form, the CDR3 reads TGTGCCAGTAGCAATTTATTCGGACAGACACTACAAGAGACCCAGTACTTC. As protein: CASSNLFGQTLQETQYF. Variable domain in full (rest from reference TRBV19 and TRBJ2-5): DGGITQSPKYLFRKEGQNVTLSCEQNLNHDAMYWYRQDPGQGLRLIYYSQIVNDFQKGDIAEGYSVSREKKESFPLTVTSAQKNPTAFYLCASSNLFGQTLQETQYFGPGTRLLVL.

This chain connects TRBV12-3 or TRBV12-4 to TRBJ2-5; 11 nucleotides match TRBD1. The CDR3 has 18 residues. The junction had 14 bases not matched to a gene; V was cut back by 7 bases and J by 1 base. CDR3 DNA sequence: TGTGCCAGCACCCATTCTAGCCCCGGGACAGGGGGCCAAGAGACCCAGTACTTC. It translates to CASTHSSPGTGGQETQYF.

The CDR3 sequence: CVMGKGAFDEQYF. In DNA form, the CDR3 reads TGTGTCATGGGGAAGGGGGCGTTTGATGAGCAGTACTTC. The chain couples TRBV10-3 to TRBJ2-7, with 7 bases identical to TRBD1. Germline V gene data show CDR1 as ENHRY and CDR2 as SYGVKD. There are 13 residues in the CDR3.

This clonotype occurred many times. The chain joins TRBV10-3 to TRBJ2-2; 7 bases match TRBD1. Germline V gene sequence: CDR1 ENHRY, CDR2 SYGVKD. V lost 11 bases to trimming and J lost 5 bases; unmatched junction nucleotides: 17. The length of the CDR3 is 16 residues. The CDR3: CAARQARGFETGELFF. For the CDR3, the DNA is TGTGCCGCCCGCCAAGCCAGGGGGTTTGAGACCGGGGAGCTGTTTTTT.

About this clonotype itself: Being one base from a much bigger clone, this may be a read error. The J gene is TRBJ2-7, the V gene TRBV7-3; the match to TRBD1 covers 9 bases. The CDR3 has 15 amino acids. Germline V gives CDR1 SGHTA, CDR2 FQGTGA. The trim removed 5 bases at V and 3 bases at J, leaving 8 bases unmatched. CDR3 DNA sequence: TGTGCCAGCAGCCGAACCGGGACAGGGTACTACGAGCAGTACTTC. This encodes CASSRTGTGYYEQYF.

This clonotype has at least ten counts. In DNA form, the CDR3 reads TGTGCCAGCAGTGTCCAAAGCACAGATACGCAGTATTTT. Translation: CASSVQSTDTQYF. This chain uses TRBV6-1 with TRBJ2-3; D unresolved. CDR3 size: 13 residues. The germline V gene has CDR1 MNHNS and CDR2 SASEGT. Trimming pared 4 bases from V and 0 bases from J, leaving 5 bases between.

V usage is TRBV12-3 or TRBV12-4 and J usage is TRBJ1-2; unclear D gene. The CDR3 is 14 amino acids. Deletions cut 5 bases from V and 1 base from J, with 11 bases between. Here the CDR3 reads CASSGPIFNYGYTF. As DNA, the CDR3 is TGTGCCAGCAGTGGGCCGATATTTAACTATGGCTACACCTTC.

V gene TRBV20-1 combines with J gene TRBJ1-1; TRBD1 is a possible D gene (6 bases). Trimming took off 0 bases at V and 2 bases at J, with 25 bases between the two ends. The V gene's germline CDR1 is DFQATT and CDR2 SNEGSKA (reference sequence). The CDR3 contains 19 residues. CDR3 DNA: TGCAGTGCTAGAGATCGGAACAGGGAGAATCGGGGGTTTAACACTGAAGCTTTCTTT. It codes for CSARDRNRENRGFNTEAFF.

Ten or more counts support this clonotype. The chain joins TRBV20-1 to TRBJ2-5; TRBD2 matches 8 bases. Germline CDR1 and CDR2: DFQATT and SNEGSKA (reference sequence). The CDR3 spans 16 residues. V lost 2 bases to trimming and J lost 4 bases; unmatched junction nucleotides: 12. The CDR3 loop is CSARSGGGGTSETQYF. DNA for the CDR3: TGCAGTGCTAGAAGCGGTGGCGGGGGGACCTCAGAGACCCAGTACTTC.

This clonotype was found many times. The chain employs TRBV6-2 or TRBV6-3 and TRBJ1-2; 7 nucleotides agree with TRBD1. V shed 0 bases and J 3 bases; nucleotides not matched to a gene: 13. Germline V lookup: CDR1 MNHEY, CDR2 SVGEGT. The CDR3 has 18 amino acids. CDR3 coding DNA: TGTGCCAGCAGTTACTCTAGACAGGGCAGAGTTGTTGACTATGGCTACACCTTC. It specifies CASSYSRQGRVVDYGYTF.

CDR3 region: CASSLSSGGAGETQYF. The DNA for the CDR3 is TGTGCCAGCAGCTTAAGTAGCGGGGGGGCCGGGGAGACCCAGTACTTC. The V and J genes are TRBV7-3 and TRBJ2-5, with 11 bases identical to TRBD2. The germline CDR1 and CDR2 sequences are SGHTA and FQGTGA. This CDR3 has 16 residues. Trimming took 1 base from V and 5 from J; bases not matched to a gene: 6.

The CDR3 region is CASSRGGNQPQHF. CDR3 coding DNA: TGTGCCAGCAGCCGGGGAGGCAATCAGCCCCAGCATTTT. The rearrangement uses TRBV11-2 and TRBJ1-5, with D hard to call. CDR1 is SGHAT and CDR2 is FQNNGV in the germline V gene. Trimming took off 5 bases at V and 2 bases at J, with 7 bases between the two ends. The CDR3 totals 13 residues.

Concerning this clonotype: This may come from a read error, since a much larger clone is one base off. The rearrangement uses TRBV11-2 and TRBJ2-5, with 8 nucleotides matching TRBD2. The CDR3 spans 14 residues. CDR1 is SGHAT, CDR2 FQNNGV, per germline. V lost 4 bases to trimming and J lost 7 bases; unmatched junction nucleotides: 8. CDR3 residues: CASSSIGGGATQYF. As DNA, the CDR3 is TGTGCCAGCAGCTCGATCGGGGGGGGGGCGACCCAGTACTTC.

This clonotype has at least ten counts. The rearrangement uses TRBV2 and TRBJ2-7; D is uncertain. The CDR3 is 15 amino acids. V dropped 4 bases and J dropped 3 bases, with 16 bases sitting between them. Germline V lookup: CDR1 SNHLY, CDR2 FYNNEI. CDR3 coding DNA: TGTGCCAGCAGTGTACCGGCACTAAGCGACTACGAGCAGTACTTC. This sequence encodes CASSVPALSDYEQYF.

This clonotype was observed many times. The chain uses TRBV12-3 or TRBV12-4 and TRBJ1-2, with D unresolved. Trimming removed 1 base from V and 4 bases from J, with 10 bases in between. The CDR3 has 14 residues. This CDR3 is CASSLGLLGYGYTF. CDR3 nucleotides: TGTGCCAGCAGTTTAGGGCTCCTTGGCTATGGCTACACCTTC.

For this clonotype: One base away lies a much larger clone, so this may be a sequencing read error. The chain carries TRBV5-1 and TRBJ1-6, with D tentatively TRBD1 (5 bases). Germline CDR1 and CDR2: SGHRS and YFSETQ. The CDR3 consists of 14 residues. V shed 3 bases and J shed 7 bases, with 11 bases lying between them. The chain's CDR3 is CASSWGQVNSPLHF. The CDR3 region has the DNA TGCGCCAGCAGCTGGGGCCAGGTCAATTCACCCCTCCACTTT.

This clonotype occurred many times. The chain employs TRBV11-2 and TRBJ2-5, with 7 bases fitting TRBD1. Germline V lookup: CDR1 SGHAT, CDR2 FQNNGV. After removal of 6 bases from V and 0 bases from J, the junction contained 7 bases not matched to a gene. The CDR3 spans 15 residues. The DNA for the CDR3 is TGTGCCAGCAGGGCGTTACAGGGGTACCAAGAGACCCAGTACTTC. Its translation: CASRALQGYQETQYF.

This chain connects TRBV5-1 to TRBJ1-2; 8 bases map to TRBD1. The CDR3 contains 15 residues. The germline V gene encodes CDR1 SGHRS and CDR2 YFSETQ. Trimming removed 3 bases from V and 4 bases from J; junction bases left unmatched: 8. CDR3 region: CASSSGQVYTYGYTF. The CDR3 bases are TGCGCCAGCAGCTCGGGACAGGTCTATACCTATGGCTACACCTTC.

This clonotype came up many times. The CDR3 does not end in the conserved phenylalanine or tryptophan, so this is likely a read error. The V gene is TRBV6-5, the J gene TRBJ1-1; no definite D call. The CDR3 consists of 14 residues. V lost 2 bases, J lost 0 bases, and 7 bases lay in between. Germline V CDR1 and CDR2: MNHEY, SVGAGI. CDR3 amino acids: CASSYNTMNTEAFL. The CDR3 DNA follows: TGTGCCAGCAGTTACAACACCATGAACACTGAAGCTTTCTTA.

This clonotype occurred once. The chain employs TRBV12-3 or TRBV12-4 and TRBJ1-1; D unclear. This CDR3 contains 13 residues. V was clipped by 6 bases and J by 3 bases, with 11 bases between them. In DNA form, the CDR3 reads TGTGCCAGCAGGTCCATTGGGCACACTGAAGCTTTCTTT. The encoded protein is CASRSIGHTEAFF.

The table lists this clonotype with many counts. The chain links TRBV3-1 to TRBJ1-1; no clear D. The germline gives CDR1 LGHDT, CDR2 YNNKEL (reference sequence). The length of the CDR3 is 14 residues. The germline V and J ends were trimmed by 4 bases and 6 bases, with 15 bases remaining between them. The CDR3 bases are TGTGCCAGCAGCCTTCTTCAGCCTACAGCTGAAGCTTTCTTT. It codes for CASSLLQPTAEAFF.

V is TRBV5-1 and J is TRBJ2-7, with 11 positions matching TRBD2. The germline V gene has CDR1 SGHRS and CDR2 YFSETQ. The V gene end was trimmed by 6 bases and the J gene end by 1 base; junction bases not matched to a gene: 6. This CDR3 is built from 15 residues. The CDR3 sequence: CASNPIAGGSYEQYF. Here the CDR3 DNA reads TGCGCCAGCAATCCTATAGCGGGGGGGTCCTACGAGCAGTACTTC.

This clonotype was counted ten times or more. The chain combines TRBV12-3 or TRBV12-4 with TRBJ1-6; possibly TRBD1 for D (5 bases). This CDR3 spans 15 amino acids. Trimming took 2 bases from V and 8 from J, leaving 13 bases between them. CDR3 protein: CASSLWSPRDSPLHF. The CDR3 bases are TGTGCCAGCAGTTTATGGTCCCCCAGGGATTCACCCCTCCACTTT.

This clonotype was counted ten times or more. The V and J genes are TRBV10-3 and TRBJ2-7; 7 positions agree with TRBD2. V dropped 10 bases and J dropped 3; count of bases not matched to a gene: 9. Germline CDR1 ENHRY, CDR2 SYGVKD. The CDR3 sequence is 13 residues long. In nucleotides, the CDR3 is TGTGCCACCCACCCGGGGGGAGTCTACGAGCAGTACTTC. The encoded protein is CATHPGGVYEQYF.

This clonotype was counted at least ten times. The chain has TRBV6-5 and TRBJ1-1; TRBD1 aligns across 10 bases. Trimming removed 2 bases from V and 1 base from J; junction bases left unmatched: 4. The CDR3 consists of 16 residues. Germline V gene lookup returns CDR1 MNHEY and CDR2 SVGAGI. DNA for the CDR3: TGTGCCAGCAGTTACGGGGGACAGGGGTGGAACACTGAAGCTTTCTTT. This gives the protein CASSYGGQGWNTEAFF.